The sequence of this T cell receptor beta chain was determined in a study of T cells in narcolepsy (dated by TCRdb to 2016 to 2018). For the study in its entirety: Patients with narcolepsy type 1 or type 2 (NT1, NT2) were enrolled in the study together with healthy control donors. The study used TCR Vbeta sequencing to track clonotypes in blood and CSF while looking for autoreactive T cells in narcolepsy patients that target self-antigens of hypocretin neurons (hypocretin, TRIB2). Broad study findings and their caveats: Certain blood memory CD4+ repertoires from patients and controls had no sequences that matched autoreactive T cell clones. Numbers of sequenced blood memory CD4+ clonotypes were comparable, with averages of about 39,494 in patients and more than 30,000 in controls. Autoreactive clonotypes were reported to be detected serially in the blood of the same patients and of different patients, but not in the blood of healthy controls. HCRT-specific and TRIB2-specific autoreactive clonotypes were highlighted in plots that compared CD4+ T cell clonotypes in CSF versus blood from the same patient.

At the junction V is shortened by 2 bases and J by 7 bases, with 12 bases in between. The CDR3 contains 13 residues, cysteine and phenylalanine counted. Kept here is only the CDR3 DNA, which spans 39 bases and is read in frame from base 1. From the germline V gene (reference sequence), CDR1 is MNHEY and CDR2 is SMNVEV. For TCR Vbeta sequencing, memory CD4+ T cells were sorted ex vivo from the peripheral blood of narcolepsy patients and healthy controls. This clone was recorded only once. Its antigen is still unknown. Per-base qualities were not stored, and no clone one base away is much larger. Libraries were made using the immunoSEQ multiplex PCR assay. TCRdb retrieved this table from immuneACCESS and kept in-frame rearrangements only. Not all clones are present; in checked studies, unresolved V genes account for under half, and no reason is known for the remainder. This sample has some 25,000 clones in its table, and approximately 85% of those were observed once. Under 1.5% of the sample belongs to the ten largest clones.

The source is a human donor with narcolepsy. The sequenced sample was CD45RA- memory CD4+ T cells from PBMCs. The sample's cell subset or site label, decoded: memory T cells sorted ex vivo from peripheral blood. The receptor chain draws on TRBV27 and TRBJ2-7, with TRBD2 as a weak D call on 5 bases. The base sequence is TGTGCCAGCAGTTTACGCGTGACGGGAGAGCAGTACTTC. Its amino acids are CASSLRVTGEQYF.